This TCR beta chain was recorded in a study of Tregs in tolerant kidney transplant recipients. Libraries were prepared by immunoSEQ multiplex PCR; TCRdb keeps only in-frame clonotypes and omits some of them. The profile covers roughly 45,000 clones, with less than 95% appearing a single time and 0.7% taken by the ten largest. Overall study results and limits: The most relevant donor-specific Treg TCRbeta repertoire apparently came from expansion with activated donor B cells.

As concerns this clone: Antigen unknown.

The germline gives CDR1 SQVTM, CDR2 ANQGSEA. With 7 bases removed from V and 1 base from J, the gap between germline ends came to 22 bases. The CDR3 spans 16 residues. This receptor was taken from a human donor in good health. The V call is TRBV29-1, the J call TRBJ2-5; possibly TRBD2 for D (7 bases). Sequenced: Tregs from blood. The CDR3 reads CSALGEGGGAQETQYF. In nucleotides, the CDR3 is TGCAGCGCCTTAGGTGAAGGGGGGGGTGCCCAAGAGACCCAGTACTTC.